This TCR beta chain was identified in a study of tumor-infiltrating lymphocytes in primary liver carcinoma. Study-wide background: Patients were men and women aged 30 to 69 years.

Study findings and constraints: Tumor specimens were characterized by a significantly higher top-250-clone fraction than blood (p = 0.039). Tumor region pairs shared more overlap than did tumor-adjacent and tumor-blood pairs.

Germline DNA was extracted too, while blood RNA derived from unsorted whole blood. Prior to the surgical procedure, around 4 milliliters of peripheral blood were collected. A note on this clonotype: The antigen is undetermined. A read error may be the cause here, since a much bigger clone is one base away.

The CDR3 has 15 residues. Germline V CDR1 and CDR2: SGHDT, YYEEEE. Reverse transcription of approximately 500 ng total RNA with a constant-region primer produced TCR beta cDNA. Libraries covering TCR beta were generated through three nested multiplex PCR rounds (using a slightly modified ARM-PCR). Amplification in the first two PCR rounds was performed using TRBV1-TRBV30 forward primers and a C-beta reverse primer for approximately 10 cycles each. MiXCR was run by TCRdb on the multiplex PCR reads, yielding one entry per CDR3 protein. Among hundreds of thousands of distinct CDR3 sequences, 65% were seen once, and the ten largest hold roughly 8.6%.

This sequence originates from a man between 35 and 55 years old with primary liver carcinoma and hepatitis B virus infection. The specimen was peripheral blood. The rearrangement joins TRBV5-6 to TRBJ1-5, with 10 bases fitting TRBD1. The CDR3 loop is CDSSGTGASNQPQHF. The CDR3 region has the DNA TGTGACAGCAGCGGGACAGGGGCAAGCAATCAGCCCCAGCATTTT.